These T cell receptor beta chains were read from a single sample in a study of low-dose radiotherapy and immunotherapy resistance in tumors. TCRdb itself ran the reads through MiXCR, one entry per CDR3 protein. The table shows over 70,000 distinct CDR3 sequences, with 30% to 40% occurring only once. Sequenced here: PBMCs, sampled before treatment. These receptors all come from a female donor with ovarian cancer. Each CDR3 is given with its conserved first and last residue. The D gene is left open where the match is weak. Clone size is not always given. Where it is, it says once, few, many or a class for expanded clones.

D gene: TRBD1; J gene: TRBJ1-4; clone size: .; V gene: TRBV2; CDR3 DNA: TGTGCCAGCAGGACAGGGTTTGGAGAAAAACTGTTTTTT; CDR3 protein: CASRTGFGEKLFF
D gene: .; J gene: TRBJ1-4; clone size: many; V gene: TRBV19; CDR3 DNA: TGTGCCAGTAGCCACCTGGGAAGGACAGAGAATGAAAAACTGTTTTTT; CDR3 protein: CASSHLGRTENEKLFF
D gene: .; J gene: TRBJ2-7; clone size: .; V gene: TRBV21-1; CDR3 DNA: TGTGCCAGCAGCAAAGCGCGCGGACTAGCGGGAGGGCCTCACGAGCAGTACTTC; CDR3 protein: CASSKARGLAGGPHEQYF
D gene: TRBD1; J gene: TRBJ1-2; clone size: .; V gene: TRBV24-1; CDR3 DNA: TGTGCCACCAGTGATCCCGGCCCCGCGGGACAGGGAGGGTATGGCTACACCTTC; CDR3 protein: CATSDPGPAGQGGYGYTF
D gene: .; J gene: TRBJ2-1; clone size: many; V gene: TRBV30; CDR3 DNA: TGTGCCTGGAGTGTACTAGGGTCTAGCACCAATGAGCAGTTCTTC; CDR3 protein: CAWSVLGSSTNEQFF
D gene: TRBD2; J gene: TRBJ2-5; clone size: few; V gene: TRBV28; CDR3 DNA: TGTGCCAGCAGTCAAAGCGGGGCCTTTCGGGAGACCCAGTACTTC; CDR3 protein: CASSQSGAFRETQYF
D gene: TRBD2; J gene: TRBJ2-1; clone size: many; V gene: TRBV20-1; CDR3 DNA: TGCAGTGCATACCCAAGCGGGGGGGCCAAGAATGAGCAGTTCTTC; CDR3 protein: CSAYPSGGAKNEQFF
D gene: .; J gene: TRBJ1-1; clone size: .; V gene: TRBV29-1; CDR3 DNA: TGCAGCGTTGAAGTACAGATTGAAGCTTTCTTT; CDR3 protein: CSVEVQIEAFF
D gene: .; J gene: TRBJ2-2; clone size: .; V gene: TRBV27; CDR3 DNA: TGTGCCAGCACCGACAACACCGGGGAGCTGTTTTTT; CDR3 protein: CASTDNTGELFF
D gene: .; J gene: TRBJ1-1; clone size: .; V gene: TRBV28; CDR3 DNA: TGTGCCAGCAGTTTGGTGCGTAACACTGAAGCTTTCTTT; CDR3 protein: CASSLVRNTEAFF
D gene: .; J gene: TRBJ1-2; clone size: .; V gene: TRBV7-2; CDR3 DNA: TGTGCCAGCAGCTCCTCGGGGGGGCGGCGCTATGGCTACACCTTC; CDR3 protein: CASSSSGGRRYGYTF
D gene: .; J gene: TRBJ2-7; clone size: many; V gene: TRBV11-2; CDR3 DNA: TGTGCCAGCAGCTTAGGGGGTACGGCCGCAGGAGAGCAGTACTTC; CDR3 protein: CASSLGGTAAGEQYF
D gene: TRBD2; J gene: TRBJ2-1; clone size: many; V gene: TRBV4-1; CDR3 DNA: TGCGCCAGCAGCCAAGTTCAGCGGGGGGGCCGGGATGAGCAGTTCTTC; CDR3 protein: CASSQVQRGGRDEQFF
D gene: .; J gene: TRBJ2-2; clone size: .; V gene: TRBV6-5; CDR3 DNA: TGTGCCAGCAGTTACACGAGCGGGTCGGGCGGGGAGCTGTTTTTT; CDR3 protein: CASSYTSGSGGELFF
D gene: .; J gene: TRBJ2-3; clone size: few; V gene: TRBV4-3; CDR3 DNA: TGCGCCAGCAGCCAAGATTTTATGGCAGACCCCCCAGATACGCAGTATTTT; CDR3 protein: CASSQDFMADPPDTQYF
D gene: .; J gene: TRBJ2-7; clone size: many; V gene: TRBV28; CDR3 DNA: TGTGCCAGCAGCCCGGTCTCCAGGGGCTCCTACGAGCAGTACTTC; CDR3 protein: CASSPVSRGSYEQYF
D gene: .; J gene: TRBJ1-2; clone size: .; V gene: TRBV28; CDR3 DNA: TGTGCCAGCATCGACCAGGGCAGGAACTATGGCTACACCTTC; CDR3 protein: CASIDQGRNYGYTF
D gene: .; J gene: TRBJ2-1; clone size: .; V gene: TRBV5-1; CDR3 DNA: TGCGCCAGCAGCTTGGTGGGGACCTACAATGAGCAGTTCTTC; CDR3 protein: CASSLVGTYNEQFF
D gene: .; J gene: TRBJ2-7; clone size: .; V gene: TRBV5-5; CDR3 DNA: TGTGCCAGCAGCTTCCAGCAGTCCTACGAGCAGTACTTC; CDR3 protein: CASSFQQSYEQYF
D gene: .; J gene: TRBJ1-4; clone size: many; V gene: TRBV3-1; CDR3 DNA: TGTGCCAGCAGCCAAGGGGGGCCTCGGAGTGAAAAACTGTTTTTT; CDR3 protein: CASSQGGPRSEKLFF
D gene: .; J gene: TRBJ2-1; clone size: many; V gene: TRBV11-2; CDR3 DNA: TGTGCCAGCAGCTTAGTGCGGAGCTCCTACAATGAGCAGTTCTTC; CDR3 protein: CASSLVRSSYNEQFF
D gene: .; J gene: TRBJ2-1; clone size: many; V gene: TRBV7-3; CDR3 DNA: TGTGCCAGCAGCTCCCCCGACAATGAGCAGTTCTTC; CDR3 protein: CASSSPDNEQFF
D gene: .; J gene: TRBJ2-3; clone size: .; V gene: TRBV30; CDR3 DNA: TGTGCCTGGAGAAGAAGAAGAAGAACAGATACGCAGTATTTT; CDR3 protein: CAWRRRRRTDTQYF
D gene: .; J gene: TRBJ2-2; clone size: many; V gene: TRBV15; CDR3 DNA: TGTGCCACCAGCAGAGATTTGGGAGTTGGGCAGGGGAGATCTAACACCGGGGAGCTGTTTTTT; CDR3 protein: CATSRDLGVGQGRSNTGELFF
D gene: TRBD2; J gene: TRBJ2-7; clone size: many; V gene: TRBV7-2; CDR3 DNA: TGTGCCAGCAGCGTACGACTAGCGGGGGCGGCATCCTACGAGCAGTACTTC; CDR3 protein: CASSVRLAGAASYEQYF
D gene: .; J gene: TRBJ2-3; clone size: many; V gene: TRBV29-1; CDR3 DNA: TGCAGCGTCCTGACAGCTAGCACAGATACGCAGTATTTT; CDR3 protein: CSVLTASTDTQYF
D gene: .; J gene: TRBJ1-6; clone size: many; V gene: TRBV21-1; CDR3 DNA: TGTGCCAGCAGCAAAATGGCAGGAACTTGGGGACCCCTCCACTTT; CDR3 protein: CASSKMAGTWGPLHF
D gene: .; J gene: TRBJ1-2; clone size: many; V gene: TRBV18; CDR3 DNA: TGTGCCAGCTCAAGGACAGCGAACAACTATGGCTACACCTTC; CDR3 protein: CASSRTANNYGYTF
D gene: TRBD2; J gene: TRBJ2-5; clone size: many; V gene: TRBV12-3/TRBV12-4; CDR3 DNA: TGTGCCAGCAGTTTATGGACTAGCGGGGTCCAAGAGACCCAGTACTTC; CDR3 protein: CASSLWTSGVQETQYF
D gene: .; J gene: TRBJ2-3; clone size: many; V gene: TRBV9; CDR3 DNA: TGTGCCAGCAGCGTAGATGGCACAACTAGCACAGATACGCAGTATTTT; CDR3 protein: CASSVDGTTSTDTQYF
D gene: .; J gene: TRBJ2-5; clone size: many; V gene: TRBV6-6; CDR3 DNA: TGTGCCAGCAGACACCCAGGGGGGGAGACCCAGTACTTC; CDR3 protein: CASRHPGGETQYF
D gene: .; J gene: TRBJ1-6; clone size: .; V gene: TRBV5-1; CDR3 DNA: TGCGCCAGCAGCGTGGACAGCCCTTATGTTCACCTCCACTTT; CDR3 protein: CASSVDSPYVHLHF
D gene: TRBD2; J gene: TRBJ2-3; clone size: once; V gene: TRBV4-3; CDR3 DNA: TGCGCCAGCAGCCAAGCTAGCGGGAGAATTGATACGCAGTATTTT; CDR3 protein: CASSQASGRIDTQYF
D gene: .; J gene: TRBJ2-2; clone size: .; V gene: TRBV9; CDR3 DNA: TGTGCCAGCAGCGTAACCCCAGCCGGGGAGCTGTTTTTT; CDR3 protein: CASSVTPAGELFF
D gene: .; J gene: TRBJ1-5; clone size: .; V gene: TRBV23-1; CDR3 DNA: TGCGCCAGCAGTCAATCATGGCAGGCCGATCAGCCCCAGCATTTT; CDR3 protein: CASSQSWQADQPQHF
D gene: .; J gene: TRBJ1-1; clone size: many; V gene: TRBV20-1; CDR3 DNA: TGCAGTGCTAGGGCCCAGGGAGCGGTCACGAACACTGAAGCTTTCTTT; CDR3 protein: CSARAQGAVTNTEAFF
D gene: .; J gene: TRBJ1-5; clone size: many; V gene: TRBV20-1; CDR3 DNA: TGCAGTGCGAGCGGGGCCCTGAATCTTCGGCCCCAGCATTTT; CDR3 protein: CSASGALNLRPQHF